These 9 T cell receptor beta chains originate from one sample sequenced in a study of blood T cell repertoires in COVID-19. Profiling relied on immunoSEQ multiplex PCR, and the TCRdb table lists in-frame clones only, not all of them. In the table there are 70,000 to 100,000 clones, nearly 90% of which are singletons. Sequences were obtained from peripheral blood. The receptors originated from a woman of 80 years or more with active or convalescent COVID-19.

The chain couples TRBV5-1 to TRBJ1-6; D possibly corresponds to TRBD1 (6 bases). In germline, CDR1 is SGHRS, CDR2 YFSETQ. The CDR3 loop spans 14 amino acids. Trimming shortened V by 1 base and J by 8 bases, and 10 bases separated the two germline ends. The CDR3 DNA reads TGCGCCAGCAGCTTGCAGGGGTTCGATTCACCCCTCCACTTT. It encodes CASSLQGFDSPLHF.

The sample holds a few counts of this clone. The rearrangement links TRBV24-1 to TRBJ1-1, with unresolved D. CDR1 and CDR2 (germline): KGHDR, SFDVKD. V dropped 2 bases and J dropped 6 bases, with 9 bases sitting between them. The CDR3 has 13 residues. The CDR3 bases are TGTGCCACCAGTGATTCACGACAAGCTGAAGCTTTCTTT. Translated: CATSDSRQAEAFF.

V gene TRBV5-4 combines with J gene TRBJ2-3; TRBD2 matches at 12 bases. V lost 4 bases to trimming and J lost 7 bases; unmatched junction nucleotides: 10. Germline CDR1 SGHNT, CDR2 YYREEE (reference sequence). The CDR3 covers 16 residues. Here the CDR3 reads CASSSTTSGSLNTQYF. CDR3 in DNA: TGTGCCAGCAGCAGCACGACTAGCGGGAGTCTTAATACGCAGTATTTT. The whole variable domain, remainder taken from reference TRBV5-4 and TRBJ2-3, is ETGVTQSPTHLIKTRGQQVTLRCSSQSGHNTVSWYQQALGQGPQFIFQYYREEENGRGNFPPRFSGLQFPNYSSELNVNALELDDSALYLCASSSTTSGSLNTQYFGPGTRLTVL.

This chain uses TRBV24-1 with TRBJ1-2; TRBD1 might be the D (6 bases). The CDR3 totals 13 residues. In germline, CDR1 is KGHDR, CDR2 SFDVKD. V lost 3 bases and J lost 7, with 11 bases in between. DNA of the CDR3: TGTGCCACCAGTGATCGGACAGACCGTGGCTACACCTTC. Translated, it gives CATSDRTDRGYTF.

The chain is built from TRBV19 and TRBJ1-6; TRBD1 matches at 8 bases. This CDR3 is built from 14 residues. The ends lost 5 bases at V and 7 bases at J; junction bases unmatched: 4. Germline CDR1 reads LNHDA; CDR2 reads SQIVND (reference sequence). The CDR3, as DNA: TGTGCCAGTAGTCTCGGACAGGGAAATTCACCCCTCCACTTT. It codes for CASSLGQGNSPLHF.

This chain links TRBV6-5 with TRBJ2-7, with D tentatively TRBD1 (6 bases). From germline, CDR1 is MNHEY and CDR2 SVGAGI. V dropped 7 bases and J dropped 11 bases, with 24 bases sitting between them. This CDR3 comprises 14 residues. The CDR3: CASTDRLRAFVEYF. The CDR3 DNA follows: TGTGCCAGCACGGACAGACTACGAGCATTTGTGGAGTACTTC.

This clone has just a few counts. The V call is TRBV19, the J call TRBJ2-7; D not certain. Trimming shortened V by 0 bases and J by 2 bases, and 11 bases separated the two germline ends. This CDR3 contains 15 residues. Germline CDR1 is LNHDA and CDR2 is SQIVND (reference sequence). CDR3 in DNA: TGTGCCAGTAGTATAGAAGCTTCAGGAACCTACGAGCAGTACTTC. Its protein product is CASSIEASGTYEQYF.

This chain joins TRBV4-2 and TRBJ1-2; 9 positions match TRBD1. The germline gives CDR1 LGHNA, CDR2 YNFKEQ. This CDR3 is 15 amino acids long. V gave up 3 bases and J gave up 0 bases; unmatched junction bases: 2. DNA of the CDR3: TGTGCCAGCAGCCAGGACAGGGGAGCTAACTATGGCTACACCTTC. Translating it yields CASSQDRGANYGYTF.

CDR3 loop: CASSPGPLAGPQHF. For the CDR3, the DNA is TGCGCCAGCAGTCCGGGCCCACTGGCGGGGCCCCAGCATTTT. The chain is built from TRBV10-2 and TRBJ1-5; no clear D. V dropped 5 bases and J dropped 9 bases, with 17 bases sitting between them. CDR1 and CDR2 from the germline V gene are WSHSY and SAAADI. The CDR3 runs to 14 residues.